This T cell receptor beta chain was sequenced for a study of T cell changes during pregnancy in multiple sclerosis. V was clipped by 7 bases and J by 7 bases; unmatched bases: 2. Germline CDR1 is LNHDA and CDR2 is SQIVND (reference sequence). The CDR3 runs 12 residues. Measured with immunoSEQ multiplex PCR; TCRdb has only the in-frame clones, and not every one. The sample has some 41,000 clones; roughly 88% are singletons. The sequencing input was PBMCs (not recorded whether the cells were cultured). This receptor was taken from a female donor with multiple sclerosis, enrolled in a pregnancy study. The rearrangement links TRBV19 to TRBJ2-7; TRBD2 agrees at 12 bases. Here the CDR3 reads CASTGTSGEQYF. DNA for the CDR3: TGTGCCAGTACGGGGACTAGCGGGGAGCAGTACTTC. Variable domain in full (rest from reference TRBV19 and TRBJ2-7): DGGITQSPKYLFRKEGQNVTLSCEQNLNHDAMYWYRQDPGQGLRLIYYSQIVNDFQKGDIAEGYSVSREKKESFPLTVTSAQKNPTAFYLCASTGTSGEQYFGPGTRLTVT.